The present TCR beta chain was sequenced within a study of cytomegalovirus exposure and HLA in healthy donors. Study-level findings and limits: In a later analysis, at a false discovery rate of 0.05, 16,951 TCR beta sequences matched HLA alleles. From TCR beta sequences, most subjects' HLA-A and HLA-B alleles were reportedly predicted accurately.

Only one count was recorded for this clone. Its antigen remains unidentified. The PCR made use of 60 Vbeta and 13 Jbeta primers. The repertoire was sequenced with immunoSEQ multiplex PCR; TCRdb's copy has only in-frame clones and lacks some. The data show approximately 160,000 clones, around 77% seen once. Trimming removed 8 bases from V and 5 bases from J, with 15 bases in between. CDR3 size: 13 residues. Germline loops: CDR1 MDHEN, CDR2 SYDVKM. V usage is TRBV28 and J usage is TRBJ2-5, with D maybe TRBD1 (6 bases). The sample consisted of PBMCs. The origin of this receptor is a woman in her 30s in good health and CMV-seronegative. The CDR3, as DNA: TGTGCCAGCGAGCAGGGGCCCCGGGAGACCCAGTACTTC. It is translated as CASEQGPRETQYF.